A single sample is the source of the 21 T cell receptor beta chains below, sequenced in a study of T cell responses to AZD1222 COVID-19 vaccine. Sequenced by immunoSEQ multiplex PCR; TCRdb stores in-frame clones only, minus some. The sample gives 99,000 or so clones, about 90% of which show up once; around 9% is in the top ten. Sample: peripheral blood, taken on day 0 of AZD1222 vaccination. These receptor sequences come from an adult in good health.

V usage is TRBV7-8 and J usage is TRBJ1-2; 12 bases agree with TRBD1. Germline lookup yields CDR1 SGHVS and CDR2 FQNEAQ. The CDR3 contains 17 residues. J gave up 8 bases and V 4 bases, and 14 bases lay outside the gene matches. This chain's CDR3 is CASSSGTGGYQGPGYTF. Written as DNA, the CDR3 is TGTGCCAGCAGCTCCGGGACAGGGGGCTATCAAGGTCCCGGCTACACCTTC. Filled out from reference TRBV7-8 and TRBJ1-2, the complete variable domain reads GAGVSQSPRYKVAKRGQDVALRCDPISGHVSLFWYQQALGQGPEFLTYFQNEAQLDKSGLPSDRFFAERPEGSVSTLKIQRTQQEDSAVYLCASSSGTGGYQGPGYTFGSGTRLTVV.

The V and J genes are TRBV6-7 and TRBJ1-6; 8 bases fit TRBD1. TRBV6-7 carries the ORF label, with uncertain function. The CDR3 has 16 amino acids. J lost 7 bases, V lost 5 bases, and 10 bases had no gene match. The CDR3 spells CASSRSRTGTNSPLHF. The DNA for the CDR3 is TGTGCCAGCAGTCGCAGCCGGACAGGGACAAATTCACCCCTCCACTTT.

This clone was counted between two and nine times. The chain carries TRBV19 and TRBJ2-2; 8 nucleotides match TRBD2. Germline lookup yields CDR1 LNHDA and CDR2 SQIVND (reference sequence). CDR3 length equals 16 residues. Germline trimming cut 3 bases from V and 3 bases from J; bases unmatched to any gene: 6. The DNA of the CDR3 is TGTGCCAGTAGTATCTTGGCTAGCGGGTACACCGGGGAGCTGTTTTTT. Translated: CASSILASGYTGELFF.

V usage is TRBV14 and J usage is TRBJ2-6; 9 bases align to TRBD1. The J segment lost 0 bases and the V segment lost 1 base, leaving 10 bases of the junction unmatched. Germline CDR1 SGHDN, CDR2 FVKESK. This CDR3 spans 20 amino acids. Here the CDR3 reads CASSQVGQGAANSGANVLTF. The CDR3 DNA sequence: TGTGCCAGCAGCCAAGTGGGACAGGGAGCAGCGAACTCTGGGGCCAACGTCCTGACTTTC.

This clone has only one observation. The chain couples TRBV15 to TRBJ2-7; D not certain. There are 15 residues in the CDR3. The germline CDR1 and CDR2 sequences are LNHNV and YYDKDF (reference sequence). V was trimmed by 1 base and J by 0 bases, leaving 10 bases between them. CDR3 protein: CATSRVGSSSYEQYF. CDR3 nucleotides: TGTGCCACCAGCAGAGTCGGTAGTTCCTCCTACGAGCAGTACTTC.

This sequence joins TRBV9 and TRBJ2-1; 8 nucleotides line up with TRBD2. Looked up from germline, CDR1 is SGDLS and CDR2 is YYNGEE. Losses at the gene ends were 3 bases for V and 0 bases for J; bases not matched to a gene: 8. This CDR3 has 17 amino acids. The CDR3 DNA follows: TGTGCCAGCAGCGCCAGCGGGGGCCCAAGCTCCTACAATGAGCAGTTCTTC. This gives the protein CASSASGGPSSYNEQFF.

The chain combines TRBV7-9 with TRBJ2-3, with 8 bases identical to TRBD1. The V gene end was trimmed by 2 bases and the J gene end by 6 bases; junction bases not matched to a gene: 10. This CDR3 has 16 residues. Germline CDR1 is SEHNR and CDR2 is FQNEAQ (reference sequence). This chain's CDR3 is CASSLILGRGRDTQYF. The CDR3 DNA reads TGTGCCAGCAGCTTAATTTTGGGCAGGGGGCGCGATACGCAGTATTTT.

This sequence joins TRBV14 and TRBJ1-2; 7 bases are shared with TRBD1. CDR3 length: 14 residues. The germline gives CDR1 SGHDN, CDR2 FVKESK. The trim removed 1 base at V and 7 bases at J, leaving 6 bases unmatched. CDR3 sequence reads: CASSQARGQGGYTF. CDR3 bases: TGTGCCAGCAGCCAAGCTAGGGGGCAGGGTGGCTACACCTTC. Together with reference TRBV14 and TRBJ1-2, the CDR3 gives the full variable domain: EAGVTQFPSHSVIEKGQTVTLRCDPISGHDNLYWYRRVMGKEIKFLLHFVKESKQDESGMPNNRFLAERTGGTYSTLKVQPAELEDSGVYFCASSQARGQGGYTFGSGTRLTVV.

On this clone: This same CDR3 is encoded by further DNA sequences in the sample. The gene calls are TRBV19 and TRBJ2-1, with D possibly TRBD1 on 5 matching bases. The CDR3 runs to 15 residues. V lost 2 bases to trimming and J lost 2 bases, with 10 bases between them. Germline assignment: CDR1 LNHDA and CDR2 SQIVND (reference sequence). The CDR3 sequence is CASSISQGPYNEQFF. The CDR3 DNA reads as TGTGCCAGTAGTATAAGCCAGGGTCCCTACAATGAGCAGTTCTTC. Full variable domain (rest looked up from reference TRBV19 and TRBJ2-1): DGGITQSPKYLFRKEGQNVTLSCEQNLNHDAMYWYRQDPGQGLRLIYYSQIVNDFQKGDIAEGYSVSREKKESFPLTVTSAQKNPTAFYLCASSISQGPYNEQFFGPGTRLTVL.

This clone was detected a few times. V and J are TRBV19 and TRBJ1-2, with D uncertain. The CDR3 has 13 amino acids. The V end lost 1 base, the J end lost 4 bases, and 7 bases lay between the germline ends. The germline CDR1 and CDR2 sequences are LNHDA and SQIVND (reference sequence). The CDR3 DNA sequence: TGTGCCAGTAGTATAGTGGCAGGCTATGGCTACACCTTC. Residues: CASSIVAGYGYTF.

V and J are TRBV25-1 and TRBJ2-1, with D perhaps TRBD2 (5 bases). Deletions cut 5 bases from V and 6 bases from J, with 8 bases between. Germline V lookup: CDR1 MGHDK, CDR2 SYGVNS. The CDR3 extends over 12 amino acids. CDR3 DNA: TGTGCCAGCAGTAGAGGGTTCAATGAGCAGTTCTTC. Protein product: CASSRGFNEQFF.

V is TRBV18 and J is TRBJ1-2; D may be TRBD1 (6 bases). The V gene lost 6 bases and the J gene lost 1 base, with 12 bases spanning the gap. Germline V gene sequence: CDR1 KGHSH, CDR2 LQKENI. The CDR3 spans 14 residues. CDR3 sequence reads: CASSARGVNYGYTF. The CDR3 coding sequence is TGTGCCAGCTCGGCCAGGGGCGTTAACTATGGCTACACCTTC. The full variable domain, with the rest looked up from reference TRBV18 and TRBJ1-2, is NAGVMQNPRHLVRRRGQEARLRCSPMKGHSHVYWYRQLPEEGLKFMVYLQKENIIDESGMPKERFSAEFPKEGPSILRIQQVVRGDSAAYFCASSARGVNYGYTFGSGTRLTVV.

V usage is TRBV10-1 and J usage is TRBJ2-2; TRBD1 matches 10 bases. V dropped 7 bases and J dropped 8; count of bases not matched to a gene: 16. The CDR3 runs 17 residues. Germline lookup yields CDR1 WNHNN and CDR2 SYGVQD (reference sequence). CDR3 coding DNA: TGCGCCAGCATTCACCCGGGACAGGGGCGGGCTGCGGGGGAGCTGTTTTTT. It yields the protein CASIHPGQGRAAGELFF.

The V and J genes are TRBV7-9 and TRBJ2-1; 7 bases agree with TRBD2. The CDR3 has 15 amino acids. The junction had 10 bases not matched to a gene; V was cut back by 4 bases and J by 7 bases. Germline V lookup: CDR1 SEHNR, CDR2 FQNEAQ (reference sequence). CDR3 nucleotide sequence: TGTGCCAGCAGCTCGTACCGCCGGGACTATAATGAGCAGTTCTTC. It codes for CASSSYRRDYNEQFF. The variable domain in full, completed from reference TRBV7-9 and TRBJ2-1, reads DTGVSQNPRHKITKRGQNVTFRCDPISEHNRLYWYRQTLGQGPEFLTYFQNEAQLEKSRLLSDRFSAERPKGSFSTLEIQRTEQGDSAMYLCASSSYRRDYNEQFFGPGTRLTVL.

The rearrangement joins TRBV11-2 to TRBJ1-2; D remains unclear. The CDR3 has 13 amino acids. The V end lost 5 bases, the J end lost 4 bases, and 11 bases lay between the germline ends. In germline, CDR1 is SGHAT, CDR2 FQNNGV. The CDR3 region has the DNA TGTGCCAGCAGCCAACAGCCTATCTATGGCTACACCTTC. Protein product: CASSQQPIYGYTF.

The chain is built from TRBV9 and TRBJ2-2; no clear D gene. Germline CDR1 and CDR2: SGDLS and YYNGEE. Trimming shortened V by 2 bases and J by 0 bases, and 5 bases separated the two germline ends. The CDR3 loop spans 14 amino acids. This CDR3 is CASSVAANTGELFF. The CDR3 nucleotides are TGTGCCAGCAGCGTCGCAGCGAACACCGGGGAGCTGTTTTTT.

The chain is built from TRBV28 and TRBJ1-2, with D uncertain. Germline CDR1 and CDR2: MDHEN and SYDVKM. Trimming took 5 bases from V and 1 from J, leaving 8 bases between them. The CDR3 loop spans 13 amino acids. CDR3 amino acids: CASSPIINYGYTF. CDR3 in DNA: TGTGCCAGCAGTCCTATTATTAACTATGGCTACACCTTC.

The DNA of the CDR3 is TGTGCCAGCTCACCACCGGGGCTTAGTCTCGGCACAGATACGCAGTATTTT. It codes for CASSPPGLSLGTDTQYF. The V and J genes are TRBV18 and TRBJ2-3; D is perhaps TRBD1 (5 bases). The V end lost 0 bases, the J end lost 1 base, and 14 bases lay between the germline ends. Germline lookup yields CDR1 KGHSH and CDR2 LQKENI. CDR3 size: 17 residues. Full variable domain (missing parts from reference TRBV18 and TRBJ2-3): NAGVMQNPRHLVRRRGQEARLRCSPMKGHSHVYWYRQLPEEGLKFMVYLQKENIIDESGMPKERFSAEFPKEGPSILRIQQVVRGDSAAYFCASSPPGLSLGTDTQYFGPGTRLTVL.

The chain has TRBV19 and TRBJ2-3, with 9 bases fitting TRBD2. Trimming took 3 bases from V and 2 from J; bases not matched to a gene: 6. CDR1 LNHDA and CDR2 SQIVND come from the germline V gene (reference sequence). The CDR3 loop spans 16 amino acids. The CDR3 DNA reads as TGTGCCAGTAGTATCAGTAGCGGGGGAAACACAGATACGCAGTATTTT. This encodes CASSISSGGNTDTQYF.

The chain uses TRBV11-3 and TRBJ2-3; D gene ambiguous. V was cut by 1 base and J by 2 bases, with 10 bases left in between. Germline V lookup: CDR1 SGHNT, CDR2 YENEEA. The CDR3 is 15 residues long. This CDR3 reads CASSLGQVITDTQYF. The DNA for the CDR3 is TGTGCCAGCAGCTTAGGTCAGGTGATCACAGATACGCAGTATTTT.

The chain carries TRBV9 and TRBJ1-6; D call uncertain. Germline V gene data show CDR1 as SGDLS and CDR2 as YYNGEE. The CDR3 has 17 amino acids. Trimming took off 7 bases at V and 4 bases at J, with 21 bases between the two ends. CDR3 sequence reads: CASSSGSDPKYNSPLHF. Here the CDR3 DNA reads TGTGCCAGCTCAAGCGGATCCGATCCGAAATATAATTCACCCCTCCACTTT.